The 28 T cell receptor beta chains below all came from one sample that was sequenced in a study of T-cell memory formation after mild COVID-19 (dated by TCRdb to the early 2020s). Libraries were built with 5' RACE. Instrument on record: Illumina NovaSeq 6000. Starting from the raw public reads, TCRdb applied fastp trimming at Q25, assembled clones with MiXCR and retained in-frame beta chains. Rows with a matching CDR3 protein are joined into one entry that keeps the most common DNA and genes. In all, the sample holds 550,000 to 650,000 distinct CDR3 sequences, and roughly 17% of those were seen once. The top ten constitute 8.1% of the sample. Sequencing was performed on PBMCs or a T cell subset sorted from them (not recorded which). These receptors originate from an adult woman who had mild COVID-19 (a few samples of this study predate the infection). The sample titles of this study are shuffled in the database, so cell type and time point are left out; the donor was told from shared clones.

The chain is built from TRBV4-1 and TRBJ1-1; D possibly corresponds to TRBD1 (5 bases). The germline V and J ends were trimmed by 0 bases and 0 bases, with 14 bases remaining between them. The CDR3 is 17 amino acids. From germline, CDR1 is MGHRA and CDR2 YSYEKL. In DNA form, the CDR3 reads TGCGCCAGCAGCCAAGAACGTAACAGGCTTATGAACACTGAAGCTTTCTTT. Translation gives CASSQERNRLMNTEAFF.

In this sample, this clonotype turned up a few times. The chain combines TRBV7-2 with TRBJ2-2, with 10 bases lining up with TRBD2. The germline V gene has CDR1 SGHTA and CDR2 FQGNSA. The V segment lost 5 bases and the J segment 7 bases; nucleotides outside the gene matches: 10. The CDR3 has 16 residues. The CDR3 region is CASSRLAGGLDGELFF. The CDR3 nucleotides read TGTGCCAGCAGCCGACTAGCGGGTGGCCTTGACGGGGAGCTGTTTTTT.

The rearrangement uses TRBV7-2 and TRBJ1-2; D remains unclear. Germline values: CDR1 SGHTA, CDR2 FQGNSA. This CDR3 has 12 amino acids. V was cut by 1 base and J by 7 bases, with 7 bases left in between. The CDR3 loop reads CASSLGVVGYTF. CDR3 in DNA: TGTGCCAGCAGCTTAGGAGTAGTTGGCTACACCTTC. Full variable domain (outside the CDR3, taken from reference TRBV7-2 and TRBJ1-2): GAGVSQSPSNKVTEKGKDVELRCDPISGHTALYWYRQSLGQGLEFLIYFQGNSAPDKSGLPSDRFSAERTGGSVSTLTIQRTQQEDSAVYLCASSLGVVGYTFGSGTRLTVV.

This clonotype has ten or more counts. The chain joins TRBV5-1 to TRBJ1-6; TRBD1 aligns across 12 bases. CDR3 length: 21 residues. Germline trimming cut 3 bases from V and 5 bases from J; bases unmatched to any gene: 18. CDR1 and CDR2 from the germline V gene are SGHRS and YFSETQ. CDR3 sequence reads: CASSYYPGQGASPGNNSPLHF. In nucleotides, the CDR3 is TGCGCCAGCAGCTACTACCCGGGACAGGGGGCTAGTCCCGGGAATAATTCACCCCTCCACTTT.

This clonotype has ten or more counts. The chain combines TRBV27 with TRBJ1-1; 8 bases are a match to TRBD1. V lost 4 bases, J lost 0 bases, and 4 bases stayed unmatched. This CDR3 region has 15 residues. Germline V CDR1 and CDR2: MNHEY, SMNVEV (reference sequence). The CDR3 protein is CASSSRTGMNTEAFF. The CDR3 DNA follows: TGTGCCAGCAGTTCACGGACAGGGATGAACACTGAAGCTTTCTTT.

This sequence joins TRBV3-1 and TRBJ2-7; D not resolved. The V gene lost 1 base and the J gene lost 4 bases, with 8 bases spanning the gap. Germline V gene sequence: CDR1 LGHDT, CDR2 YNNKEL (reference sequence). CDR3 length equals 13 residues. The CDR3 sequence is CASSQATWYEQYF. The CDR3 DNA reads as TGTGCCAGCAGCCAAGCCACGTGGTACGAGCAGTACTTC.

This clonotype was seen more than once but under ten times. The V and J genes are TRBV9 and TRBJ2-2; 10 bases line up with TRBD2. The J segment lost 4 bases and the V segment lost 4 bases, leaving 4 bases of the junction unmatched. The CDR3 has 15 residues. CDR1 and CDR2 (germline): SGDLS, YYNGEE. The CDR3 region is CASSPSGRVTGELFF. The DNA for the CDR3 is TGTGCCAGCAGCCCTAGCGGGAGAGTCACCGGGGAGCTGTTTTTT.

This clonotype was detected a few times. This chain uses TRBV4-2 with TRBJ2-1, with 9 bases matching TRBD1. The CDR3 has 15 amino acids. The junction had 6 bases not matched to a gene; V was cut back by 5 bases and J by 4 bases. Germline CDR1 is LGHNA and CDR2 is YNFKEQ. The CDR3 DNA sequence: TGTGCCAGCAGCAGGGGACAGGGAGGATACAATGAGCAGTTCTTC. Protein sequence: CASSRGQGGYNEQFF.

This clonotype turned up a few times. CDR3 bases: TGTGCCAGCAGCTTAGTCCCGGGCACTGAAGCTTTCTTT. Translating gives CASSLVPGTEAFF. The chain links TRBV7-2 to TRBJ1-1; no definite D call. Trimming cost V 1 base and J 4 bases, with 7 bases left between them. There are 13 residues in the CDR3. CDR1 is SGHTA, CDR2 FQGNSA, per germline.

There are a few counts of this clonotype. J is TRBJ2-3 and V is TRBV5-1; 8 bases are shared with TRBD2. From germline, CDR1 is SGHRS and CDR2 YFSETQ. CDR3 length: 16 amino acids. With 0 bases clipped from V and 8 bases from J, the junction kept 11 bases outside the gene matches. The CDR3 loop reads CASSLEAGGWGRTQYF. In DNA form, the CDR3 reads TGCGCCAGCAGCTTGGAGGCGGGGGGCTGGGGTCGTACGCAGTATTTT.

This clonotype was counted ten times or more. V usage is TRBV12-3 or TRBV12-4 and J usage is TRBJ2-1, with a tentative D call TRBD1 (5 bases). The CDR3 length is 12 residues. Trimming took 6 bases from V and 8 from J, leaving 11 bases between them. The CDR3 loop is CASRLLGHEQFF. The CDR3 bases are TGTGCCAGCAGACTCCTGGGGCATGAGCAGTTCTTC.

This chain joins TRBV20-1 and TRBJ1-6; possibly TRBD1 for D (5 bases). The CDR3 loop spans 15 amino acids. Trimming left V 1 base short and J 0 bases short, with 7 bases between. Germline CDR1 and CDR2: DFQATT and SNEGSKA (reference sequence). The CDR3 spells CSARGGRSYNSPLHF. The CDR3 DNA reads as TGCAGTGCTAGAGGGGGACGCTCCTATAATTCACCCCTCCACTTT.

The gene calls are TRBV27 and TRBJ1-5; tentatively, D is TRBD1 (6 bases). Germline V CDR1 and CDR2: MNHEY, SMNVEV (reference sequence). The CDR3 runs 17 residues. The V end was cut by 5 bases, the J end by 3 bases, with 20 bases between. CDR3 DNA: TGTGCCAGCAGTCCGCAGGACAGACTCCCTTTCAATCAGCCCCAGCATTTT. This sequence encodes CASSPQDRLPFNQPQHF.

This clonotype was picked up a small number of times. V gene TRBV7-9 combines with J gene TRBJ2-7; no clear D. The V gene lost 3 bases and the J gene lost 1 base, with 13 bases spanning the gap. This CDR3 is 15 amino acids long. Per germline, CDR1 SEHNR and CDR2 FQNEAQ (reference sequence). For the CDR3, the DNA is TGTGCCAGCAGCTTTAATATTTCCGGATCCTACGAGCAGTACTTC. Its protein is CASSFNISGSYEQYF.

The genes are TRBV29-1 and TRBJ2-3; weak D call: TRBD2 (5 bases). This CDR3 contains 12 residues. Germline V gene data show CDR1 as SQVTM and CDR2 as ANQGSEA. V was trimmed by 3 bases and J by 6 bases, leaving 10 bases between them. For the CDR3, the DNA is TGCAGCGTTGAGGAGGCGAGCGATACGCAGTATTTT. Translating it yields CSVEEASDTQYF.

This clonotype was counted between two and nine times. The chain joins TRBV5-1 to TRBJ1-1; 7 nucleotides match TRBD1. Unmatched junction bases numbered 7, after V lost 0 bases and J lost 2 bases. The CDR3 is 16 amino acids. Per germline, CDR1 SGHRS and CDR2 YFSETQ. CDR3 sequence reads: CASSLGRAGGNTEAFF. The CDR3 coding sequence is TGCGCCAGCAGCTTGGGACGAGCAGGGGGAAACACTGAAGCTTTCTTT.

This chain's CDR3 is CASSTLGGDTQYF. The CDR3, as DNA: TGTGCCAGCAGCACCCTTGGGGGAGATACGCAGTATTTT. The chain links TRBV12-3 or TRBV12-4 to TRBJ2-3; D may be TRBD1 or TRBD2 (5 bases each). With 6 bases removed from V and 5 bases from J, the gap between germline ends came to 12 bases. The CDR3 runs 13 residues.

The chain employs TRBV6-5 and TRBJ1-1; D gene uncertain. This CDR3 is built from 13 residues. The germline V gene has CDR1 MNHEY and CDR2 SVGAGI. V was cut by 1 base and J by 1 base, with 4 bases left in between. The CDR3 DNA sequence: TGTGCCAGCAGTTACTATGAGAACACTGAAGCTTTCTTT. Its translation: CASSYYENTEAFF.

This clonotype was found a few times. The chain couples TRBV9 to TRBJ1-4; 9 bases align to TRBD1. The CDR3 sequence is 15 residues long. Germline-derived CDR1 and CDR2 are SGDLS and YYNGEE. Unmatched junction bases numbered 13, after V lost 4 bases and J lost 12 bases. The CDR3 reads CASSPTGTGKLELFF. As DNA, the CDR3 is TGTGCCAGCAGCCCCACAGGGACAGGGAAGTTAGAACTGTTTTTT.

This clonotype was seen a single time. The chain has TRBV29-1 and TRBJ1-1; tentatively, D is TRBD1 (6 bases). CDR3 size: 16 residues. The ends were cut back, 5 bases at V and 1 base at J, with 20 bases in the middle. In germline, CDR1 is SQVTM, CDR2 ANQGSEA. The DNA of the CDR3 is TGCAGCGTTACTGGGGGTAGCGGGACACCGAACACTGAAGCTTTCTTT. Its translation: CSVTGGSGTPNTEAFF.

There are a few counts of this clonotype. The rearrangement links TRBV28 to TRBJ1-2; possible D gene TRBD1, 5 bases. The CDR3 runs to 13 residues. Germline V gene data show CDR1 as MDHEN and CDR2 as SYDVKM. V lost 6 bases, J lost 3 bases, and 11 bases lay in between. This CDR3 reads CASRTQVHYGYTF. The CDR3 DNA sequence: TGTGCCAGCAGGACACAGGTGCACTATGGCTACACCTTC.

DNA of the CDR3: TGTGCCAGCAGCTTATCTTGGGGGGTAGCGGGAGCCCACGAGCAGTACTTC. It translates to CASSLSWGVAGAHEQYF. The chain is built from TRBV7-2 and TRBJ2-7, with 9 bases fitting TRBD2. The CDR3 runs to 17 residues. J gave up 5 bases and V 2 bases, and 13 bases lay outside the gene matches. Germline CDR1 and CDR2: SGHTA and FQGNSA.

This clonotype showed up just once. The V gene is TRBV20-1, the J gene TRBJ1-2; D remains ambiguous. This CDR3 is built from 12 residues. Germline V CDR1 and CDR2: DFQATT, SNEGSKA (reference sequence). V shed 3 bases and J shed 1 base, with 6 bases lying between them. DNA of the CDR3: TGCAGTGCTAGTGCGGTTAACTATGGCTACACCTTC. It codes for CSASAVNYGYTF.

The table lists this clonotype with a few counts. The rearrangement uses TRBV27 and TRBJ1-1, with 9 bases that match TRBD1. The germline V gene encodes CDR1 MNHEY and CDR2 SMNVEV (reference sequence). The CDR3 runs to 14 residues. With 6 bases clipped from V and 5 bases from J, the junction kept 7 bases outside the gene matches. The CDR3 loop is CASRDRGRTTEAFF. The CDR3 DNA sequence: TGTGCCAGCAGGGACAGGGGCCGGACTACTGAAGCTTTCTTT.

The chain recombines TRBV9 with TRBJ2-1, with no clear D. The V end was cut by 0 bases, the J end by 3 bases, with 7 bases between. The CDR3 consists of 14 residues. Germline assignment: CDR1 SGDLS and CDR2 YYNGEE. CDR3 loop: CASSVDLGYNEQFF. In DNA, the CDR3 is TGTGCCAGCAGCGTAGATTTGGGCTACAATGAGCAGTTCTTC.

The V gene is TRBV6-5, the J gene TRBJ2-2, with D perhaps TRBD2 (6 bases). The CDR3 has 14 residues. The germline CDR1 and CDR2 sequences are MNHEY and SVGAGI. V lost 8 bases, J lost 4 bases, and 14 bases lay in between. The CDR3 reads CASWGGASTGELFF. The CDR3, as DNA: TGTGCCAGCTGGGGCGGGGCGAGCACCGGGGAGCTGTTTTTT.

This chain links TRBV6-2 or TRBV6-3 with TRBJ2-7, with TRBD1 matching 9 bases. This CDR3 region has 16 residues. Trimming took 6 bases from V and 2 from J; bases not matched to a gene: 11. Germline loops: CDR1 MNHEY, CDR2 SVGEGT. In nucleotides, the CDR3 is TGTGCCAGCAGGACGTCAGTCGGGACAGGGACCTACGAGCAGTACTTC. This gives the protein CASRTSVGTGTYEQYF.

V gene TRBV10-3 combines with J gene TRBJ2-7, with unresolved D. The CDR3 has 13 residues. Trimming stripped 0 bases from V and 6 bases from J, with 9 bases between. The germline gives CDR1 ENHRY, CDR2 SYGVKD. The CDR3 reads CAISESGWGEQYF. The CDR3 bases are TGTGCCATCAGTGAGTCTGGATGGGGCGAGCAGTACTTC.